This T cell receptor beta chain was retrieved from a study of blood T cell repertoires in COVID-19. The protocol was immunoSEQ multiplex PCR, while the TCRdb copy is restricted to in-frame clones and leaves out a portion. In the table there are roughly 51,000 clones, around nine tenths of which are singletons. The sample holds one count of this clone. There are 14 residues in the CDR3. Between the trimmed V and J ends, which lost 3 bases and 3 bases, there was a span of 11 bases. CDR1 and CDR2 from the germline V gene are GTSNPN and SVGIG (reference sequence). What was sequenced was peripheral blood. This chain uses TRBV30 with TRBJ1-4; D might be TRBD1 (6 bases). The TCR originated in a man in his 70s with acute or convalescent COVID-19. The chain's CDR3 is CAWSTGKSNEKLFF. The DNA of the CDR3 is TGTGCCTGGAGCACAGGGAAGTCTAATGAAAAACTGTTTTTT.